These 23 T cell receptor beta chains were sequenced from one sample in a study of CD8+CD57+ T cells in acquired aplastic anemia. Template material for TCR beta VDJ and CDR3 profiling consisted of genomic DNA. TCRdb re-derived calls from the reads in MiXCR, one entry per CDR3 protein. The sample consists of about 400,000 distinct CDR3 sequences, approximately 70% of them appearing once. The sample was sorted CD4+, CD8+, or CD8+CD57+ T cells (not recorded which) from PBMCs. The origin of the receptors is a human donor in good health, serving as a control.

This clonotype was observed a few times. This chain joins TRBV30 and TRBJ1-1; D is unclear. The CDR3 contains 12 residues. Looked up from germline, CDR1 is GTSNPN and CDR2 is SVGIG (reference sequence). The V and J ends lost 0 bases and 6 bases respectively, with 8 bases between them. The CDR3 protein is CAWSVSHPEAFF. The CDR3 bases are TGTGCCTGGAGTGTAAGTCACCCTGAAGCTTTCTTT.

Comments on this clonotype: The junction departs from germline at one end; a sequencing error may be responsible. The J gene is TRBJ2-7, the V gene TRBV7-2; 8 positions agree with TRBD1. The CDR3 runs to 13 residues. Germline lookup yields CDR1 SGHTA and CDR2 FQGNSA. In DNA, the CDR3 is TGCGCCAGCAGAGGACAGGGAAACTACGAGCGGTACTTC. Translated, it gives CASRGQGNYERYF.

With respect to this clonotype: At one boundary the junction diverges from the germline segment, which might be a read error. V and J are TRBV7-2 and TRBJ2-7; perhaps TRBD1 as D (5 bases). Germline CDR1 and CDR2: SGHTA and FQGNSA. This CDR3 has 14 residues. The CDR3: CASSLGSRDYDQYF. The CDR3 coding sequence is TGTGCCAGCAGCTTAGGGTCCAGGGATTACGATCAGTACTTC. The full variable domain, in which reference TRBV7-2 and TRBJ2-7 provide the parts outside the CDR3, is GAGVSQSPSNKVTEKGKDVELRCDPISGHTALYWYRQSLGQGLEFLIYFQGNSAPDKSGLPSDRFSAERTGGSVSTLTIQRTQQEDSAVYLCASSLGSRDYDQYFGPGTRLTVT.

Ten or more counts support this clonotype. CDR3 nucleotides: TGTGCCAGCAGTTTTGGGAGGGACACTGAAGCTTTCTTT. It yields the protein CASSFGRDTEAFF. The genes are TRBV12-3 or TRBV12-4 and TRBJ1-1, with unresolved D. V was shortened by 3 bases and J by 3 bases, with 8 bases between the two germline ends. This CDR3 comprises 13 residues.

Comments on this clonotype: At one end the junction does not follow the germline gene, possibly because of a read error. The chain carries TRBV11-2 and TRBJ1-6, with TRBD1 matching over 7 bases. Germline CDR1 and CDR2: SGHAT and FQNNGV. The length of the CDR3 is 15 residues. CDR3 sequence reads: CASGIGGARISPPHF. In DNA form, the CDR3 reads TGTGCCAGCGGCATAGGGGGCGCGCGGATTTCACCCCCCCACTTT. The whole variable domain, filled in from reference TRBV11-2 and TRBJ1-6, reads EAGVAQSPRYKIIEKRQSVAFWCNPISGHATLYWYQQILGQGPKLLIQFQNNGVVDDSQLPKDRFSAERLKGVDSTLKIQPAKLEDSAVYLCASGIGGARISPPHFGNGTRLTVT.

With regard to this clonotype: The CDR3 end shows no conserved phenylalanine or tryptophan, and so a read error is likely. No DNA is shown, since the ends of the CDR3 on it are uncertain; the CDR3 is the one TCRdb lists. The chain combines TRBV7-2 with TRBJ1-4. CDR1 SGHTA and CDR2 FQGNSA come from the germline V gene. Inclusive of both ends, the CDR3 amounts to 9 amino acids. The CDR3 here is CASSLANGV.

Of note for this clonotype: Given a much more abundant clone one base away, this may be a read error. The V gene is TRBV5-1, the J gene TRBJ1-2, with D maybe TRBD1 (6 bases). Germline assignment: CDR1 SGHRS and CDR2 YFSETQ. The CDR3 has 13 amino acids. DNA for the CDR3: TGCGCCGGCAGCCCGGGGGCAGACTATGGCTACACCTTC. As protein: CAGSPGADYGYTF.

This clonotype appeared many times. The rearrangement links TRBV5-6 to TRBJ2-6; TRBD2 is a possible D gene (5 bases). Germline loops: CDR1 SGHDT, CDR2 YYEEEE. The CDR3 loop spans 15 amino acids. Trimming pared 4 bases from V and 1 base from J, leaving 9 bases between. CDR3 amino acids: CASSLPGSGANVLTF. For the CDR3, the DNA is TGTGCCAGCAGCCTCCCGGGGTCTGGGGCCAACGTCCTGACTTTC. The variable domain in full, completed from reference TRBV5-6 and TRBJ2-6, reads DAGVTQSPTHLIKTRGQQVTLRCSPKSGHDTVSWYQQALGQGPQFIFQYYEEEERQRGNFPDRFSGHQFPNYSSELNVNALLLGDSALYLCASSLPGSGANVLTFGAGSRLTVL.

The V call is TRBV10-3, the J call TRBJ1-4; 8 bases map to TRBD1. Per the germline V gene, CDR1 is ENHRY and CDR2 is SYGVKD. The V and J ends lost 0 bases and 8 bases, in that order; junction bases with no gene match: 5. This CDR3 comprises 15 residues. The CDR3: CAISESRQGREKLFF. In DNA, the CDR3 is TGTGCCATCAGTGAGTCGAGACAGGGGAGGGAAAAACTGTTTTTT.

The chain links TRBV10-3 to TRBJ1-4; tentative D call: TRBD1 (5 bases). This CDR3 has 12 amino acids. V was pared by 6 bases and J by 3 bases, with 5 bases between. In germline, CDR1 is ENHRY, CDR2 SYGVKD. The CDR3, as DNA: TGTGCCATCAGGACAGCTAATGAAAAACTGTTTTTT. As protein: CAIRTANEKLFF.

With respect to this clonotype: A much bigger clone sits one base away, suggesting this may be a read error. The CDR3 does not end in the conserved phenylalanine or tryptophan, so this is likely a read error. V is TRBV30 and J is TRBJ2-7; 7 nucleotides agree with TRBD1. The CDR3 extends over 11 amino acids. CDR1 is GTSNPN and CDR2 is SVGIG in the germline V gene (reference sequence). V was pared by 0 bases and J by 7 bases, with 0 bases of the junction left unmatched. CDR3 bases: TGTGCCTGGAGTGTACAGGGGGAGCAGTACCTC. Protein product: CAWSVQGEQYL.

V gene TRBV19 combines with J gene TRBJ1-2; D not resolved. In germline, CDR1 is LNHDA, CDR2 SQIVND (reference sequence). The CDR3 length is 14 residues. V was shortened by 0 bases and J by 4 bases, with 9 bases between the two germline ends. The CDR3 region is CASSIDHSSYGYTF. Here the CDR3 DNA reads TGTGCCAGTAGTATAGACCACAGCAGCTATGGCTACACCTTC.

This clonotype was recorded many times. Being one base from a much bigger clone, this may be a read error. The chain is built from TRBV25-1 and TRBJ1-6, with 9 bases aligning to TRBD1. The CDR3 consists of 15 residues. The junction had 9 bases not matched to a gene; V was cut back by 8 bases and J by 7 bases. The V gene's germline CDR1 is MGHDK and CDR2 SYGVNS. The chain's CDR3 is CASGPGQGSNSPLHF. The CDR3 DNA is TGTGCCAGCGGTCCGGGACAGGGAAGCAATTCACCCCTCCACTTT.

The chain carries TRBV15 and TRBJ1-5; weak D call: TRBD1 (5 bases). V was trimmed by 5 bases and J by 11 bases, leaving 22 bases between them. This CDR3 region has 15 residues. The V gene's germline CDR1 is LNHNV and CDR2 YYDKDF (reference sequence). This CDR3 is CATSLTTGPGKTQHF. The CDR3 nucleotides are TGTGCCACCAGCTTGACCACAGGCCCTGGCAAGACCCAGCATTTT.

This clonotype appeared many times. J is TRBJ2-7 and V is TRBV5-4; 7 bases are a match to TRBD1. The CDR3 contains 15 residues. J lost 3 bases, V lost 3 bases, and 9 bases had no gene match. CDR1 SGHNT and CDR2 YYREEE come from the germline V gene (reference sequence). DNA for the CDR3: TGTGCCAGCAGCTCGGCCCGACAGGGAAACTACGAGCAGTACTTC. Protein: CASSSARQGNYEQYF.

The CDR3, as DNA: TGTGCCAGCAGCTCGGGACAGGGGGGCCACAATGAGCAGTTCTTC. Translation gives CASSSGQGGHNEQFF. This chain joins TRBV7-2 and TRBJ2-1; 11 nucleotides line up with TRBD1. Germline V gene lookup returns CDR1 SGHTA and CDR2 FQGNSA. This CDR3 has 15 amino acids. J gave up 5 bases and V 4 bases, and 4 bases lay outside the gene matches.

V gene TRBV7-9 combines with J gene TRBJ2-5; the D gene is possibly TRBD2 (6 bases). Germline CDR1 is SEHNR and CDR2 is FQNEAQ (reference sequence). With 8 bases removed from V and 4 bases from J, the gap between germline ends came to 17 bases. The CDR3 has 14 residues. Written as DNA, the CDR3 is TGTGCCAGCTTGGGCGGAGGGGCTGGAGAGACCCAGTACTTC. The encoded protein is CASLGGGAGETQYF.

The CDR3 nucleotides read TGTGCCAGCAGTGACTGGAGTAGCCGCCAGCCCCAGCATTTT. Its protein product is CASSDWSSRQPQHF. The V and J genes are TRBV2 and TRBJ1-5; D ambiguous. The V gene lost 3 bases and the J gene lost 7 bases, with 13 bases spanning the gap. This CDR3 comprises 14 residues. The germline V gene has CDR1 SNHLY and CDR2 FYNNEI.

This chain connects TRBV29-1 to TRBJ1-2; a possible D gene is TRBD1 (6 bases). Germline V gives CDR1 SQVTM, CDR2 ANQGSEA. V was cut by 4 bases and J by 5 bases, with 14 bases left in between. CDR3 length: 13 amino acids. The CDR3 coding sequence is TGCAGCGTTGTGAAGGGGGACGAATATGGCTACACCTTC. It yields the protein CSVVKGDEYGYTF.

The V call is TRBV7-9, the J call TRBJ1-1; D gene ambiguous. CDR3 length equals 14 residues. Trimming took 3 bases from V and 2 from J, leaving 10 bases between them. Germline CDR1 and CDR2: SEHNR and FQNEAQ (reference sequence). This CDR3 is CASSFSGHNTEAFF. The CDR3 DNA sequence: TGTGCCAGCAGCTTTTCGGGTCACAACACTGAAGCTTTCTTT.

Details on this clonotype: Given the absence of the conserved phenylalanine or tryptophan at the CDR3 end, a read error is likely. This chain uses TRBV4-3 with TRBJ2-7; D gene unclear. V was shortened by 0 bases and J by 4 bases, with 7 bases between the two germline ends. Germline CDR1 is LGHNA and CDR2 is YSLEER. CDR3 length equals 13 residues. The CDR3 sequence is CASSQEGGYEQYL. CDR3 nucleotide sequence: TGCGCCAGCAGCCAAGAGGGTGGGTACGAGCAGTACCTC.

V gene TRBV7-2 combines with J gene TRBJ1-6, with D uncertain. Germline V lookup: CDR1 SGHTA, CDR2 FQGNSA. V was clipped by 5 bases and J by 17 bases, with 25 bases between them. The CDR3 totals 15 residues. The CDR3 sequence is CASSQVRHQETQFHF. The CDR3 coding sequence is TGTGCCAGCAGCCAAGTACGGCACCAAGAGACCCAGTTCCACTTT.

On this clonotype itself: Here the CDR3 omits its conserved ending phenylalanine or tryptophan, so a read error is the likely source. The CDR3 here is CASSQWDGPYINYGYTC. CDR3 sequence (DNA): TGTGCCAGCAGCCAATGGGACGGACCGTACATTAACTATGGCTACACCTGC. V gene TRBV6-1 combines with J gene TRBJ1-2, with D perhaps matching TRBD1 (5 bases). The germline V gene has CDR1 MNHNS and CDR2 SASEGT. The CDR3 covers 17 residues. Trimming took off 6 bases at V and 1 base at J, with 21 bases between the two ends.